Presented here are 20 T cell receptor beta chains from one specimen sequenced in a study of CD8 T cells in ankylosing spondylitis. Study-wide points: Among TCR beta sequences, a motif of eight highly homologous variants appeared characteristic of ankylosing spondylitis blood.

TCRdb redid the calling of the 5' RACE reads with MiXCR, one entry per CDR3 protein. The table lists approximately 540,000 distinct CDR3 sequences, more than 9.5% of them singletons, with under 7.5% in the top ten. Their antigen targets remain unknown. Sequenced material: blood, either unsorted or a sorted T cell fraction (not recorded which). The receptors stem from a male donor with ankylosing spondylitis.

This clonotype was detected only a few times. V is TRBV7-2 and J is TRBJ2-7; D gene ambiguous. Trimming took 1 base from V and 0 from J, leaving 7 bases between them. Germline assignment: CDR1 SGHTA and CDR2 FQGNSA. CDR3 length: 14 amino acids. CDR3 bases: TGTGCCAGCAGCTTAGTGGTCCTCTCCTACGAGCAGTACTTC. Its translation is CASSLVVLSYEQYF.

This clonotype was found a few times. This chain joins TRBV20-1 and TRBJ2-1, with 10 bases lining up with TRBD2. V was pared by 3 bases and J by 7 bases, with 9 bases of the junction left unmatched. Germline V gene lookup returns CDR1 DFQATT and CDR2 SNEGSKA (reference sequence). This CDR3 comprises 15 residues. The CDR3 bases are TGCAGTGCTAGCGATCTAGCGGGAGTAGGAAATGAGCAGTTCTTC. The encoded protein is CSASDLAGVGNEQFF.

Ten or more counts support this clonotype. This chain's CDR3 is CASSYHPPSEQYF. CDR3 nucleotides: TGTGCCAGCAGTTACCACCCTCCCTCCGAGCAGTACTTC. The rearrangement uses TRBV12-3 or TRBV12-4 and TRBJ2-7, with unresolved D. V was trimmed by 4 bases and J by 6 bases, leaving 13 bases between them. The CDR3 has 13 amino acids.

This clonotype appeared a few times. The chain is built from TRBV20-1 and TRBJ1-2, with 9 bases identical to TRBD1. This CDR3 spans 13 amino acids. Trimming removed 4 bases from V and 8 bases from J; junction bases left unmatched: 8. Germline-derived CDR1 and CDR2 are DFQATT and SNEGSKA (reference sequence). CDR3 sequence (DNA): TGCAGTGCTAACCAGGGACAGGGATGGGGCTACACCTTC. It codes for CSANQGQGWGYTF.

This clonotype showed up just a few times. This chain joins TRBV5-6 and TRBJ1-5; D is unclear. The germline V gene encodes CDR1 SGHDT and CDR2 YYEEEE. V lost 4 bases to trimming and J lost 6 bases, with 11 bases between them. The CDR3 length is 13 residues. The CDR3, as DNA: TGTGCCAGCAGCCCCTCGGGGTCTCAGCCCCAGCATTTT. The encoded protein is CASSPSGSQPQHF. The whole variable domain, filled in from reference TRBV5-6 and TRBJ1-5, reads DAGVTQSPTHLIKTRGQQVTLRCSPKSGHDTVSWYQQALGQGPQFIFQYYEEEERQRGNFPDRFSGHQFPNYSSELNVNALLLGDSALYLCASSPSGSQPQHFGDGTRLSIL.

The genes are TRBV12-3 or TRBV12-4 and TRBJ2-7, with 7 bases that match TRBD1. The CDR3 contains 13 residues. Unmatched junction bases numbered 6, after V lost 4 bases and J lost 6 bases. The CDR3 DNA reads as TGTGCCAGCAGTTGGGCAGGGGGTTCCGAGCAGTACTTC. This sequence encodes CASSWAGGSEQYF.

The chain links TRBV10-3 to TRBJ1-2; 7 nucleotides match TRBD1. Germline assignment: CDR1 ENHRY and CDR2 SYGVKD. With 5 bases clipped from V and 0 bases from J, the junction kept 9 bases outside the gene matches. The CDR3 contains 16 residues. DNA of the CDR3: TGTGCCATCAGTCCAACGGACAGGCCTACTAACTATGGCTACACCTTC. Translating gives CAISPTDRPTNYGYTF.

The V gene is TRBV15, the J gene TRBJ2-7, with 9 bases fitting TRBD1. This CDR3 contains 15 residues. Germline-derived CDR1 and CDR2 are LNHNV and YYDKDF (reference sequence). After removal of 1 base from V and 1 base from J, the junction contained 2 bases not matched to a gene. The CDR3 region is CATSRAGTGSYEQYF. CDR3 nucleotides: TGTGCCACCAGCAGAGCCGGGACAGGGTCCTACGAGCAGTACTTC.

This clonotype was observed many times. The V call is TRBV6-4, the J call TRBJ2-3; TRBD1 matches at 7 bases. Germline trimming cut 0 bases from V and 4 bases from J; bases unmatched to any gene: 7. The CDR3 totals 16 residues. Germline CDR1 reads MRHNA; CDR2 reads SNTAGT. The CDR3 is CASSDSKTGSPDTQYF. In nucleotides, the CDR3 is TGTGCCAGCAGTGACTCAAAGACAGGGAGCCCAGATACGCAGTATTTT.

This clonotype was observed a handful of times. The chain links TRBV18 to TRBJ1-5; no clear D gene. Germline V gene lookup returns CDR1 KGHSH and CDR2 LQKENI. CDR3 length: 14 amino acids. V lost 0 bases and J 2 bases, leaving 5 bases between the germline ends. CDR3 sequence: CASSPPNGNQPQHF. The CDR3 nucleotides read TGTGCCAGCTCACCACCTAACGGCAATCAGCCCCAGCATTTT. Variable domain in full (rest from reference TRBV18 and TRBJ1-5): NAGVMQNPRHLVRRRGQEARLRCSPMKGHSHVYWYRQLPEEGLKFMVYLQKENIIDESGMPKERFSAEFPKEGPSILRIQQVVRGDSAAYFCASSPPNGNQPQHFGDGTRLSIL.

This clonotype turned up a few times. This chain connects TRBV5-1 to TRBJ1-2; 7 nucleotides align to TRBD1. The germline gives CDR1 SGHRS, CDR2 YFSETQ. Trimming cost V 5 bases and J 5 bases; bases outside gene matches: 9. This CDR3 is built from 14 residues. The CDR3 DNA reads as TGCGCCAGCAGTTATACCGGGACAGAGTATGGCTACACCTTC. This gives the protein CASSYTGTEYGYTF.

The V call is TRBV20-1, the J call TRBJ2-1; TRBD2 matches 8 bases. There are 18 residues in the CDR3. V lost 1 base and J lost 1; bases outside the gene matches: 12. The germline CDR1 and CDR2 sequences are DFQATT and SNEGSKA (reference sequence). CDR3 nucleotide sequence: TGCAGTGCTAGAGGGGACATAGGGACTAGAGAGTCCTACAATGAGCAGTTCTTC. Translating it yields CSARGDIGTRESYNEQFF.

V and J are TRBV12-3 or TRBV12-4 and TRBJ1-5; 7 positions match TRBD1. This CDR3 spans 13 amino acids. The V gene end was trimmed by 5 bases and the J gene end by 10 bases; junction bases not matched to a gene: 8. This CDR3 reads CASSLWTGGPQHF. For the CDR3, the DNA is TGTGCCAGCAGTCTCTGGACAGGAGGCCCCCAGCATTTT.

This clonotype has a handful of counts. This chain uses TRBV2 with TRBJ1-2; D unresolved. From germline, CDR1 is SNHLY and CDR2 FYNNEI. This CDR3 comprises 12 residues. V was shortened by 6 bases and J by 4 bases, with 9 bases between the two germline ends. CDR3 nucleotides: TGTGCCAGCAGAGGTTTCGGCTATGGCTACACCTTC. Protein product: CASRGFGYGYTF.

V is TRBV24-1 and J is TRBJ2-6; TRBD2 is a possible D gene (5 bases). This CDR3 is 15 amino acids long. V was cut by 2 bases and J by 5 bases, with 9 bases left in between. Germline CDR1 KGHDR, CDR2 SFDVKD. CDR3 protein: CATSDSTDWANVLTF. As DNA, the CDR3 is TGTGCCACCAGTGATTCGACGGACTGGGCCAACGTCCTGACTTTC.

As DNA, the CDR3 is TGCAGTGCTAGACCCCGACTAGCGGGAGGCCCAGATACGCAGTATTTT. It is translated as CSARPRLAGGPDTQYF. The genes are TRBV20-1 and TRBJ2-3, with 13 bases matching TRBD2. The CDR3 contains 16 residues. Trimming at V came to 2 bases and at J to 4 bases, leaving 6 bases not matched to a gene. The germline V gene encodes CDR1 DFQATT and CDR2 SNEGSKA (reference sequence).

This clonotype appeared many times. The CDR3: CASSLSGIETQYF. DNA for the CDR3: TGTGCCAGCAGCCTTAGCGGGATCGAGACCCAGTACTTC. This chain joins TRBV7-9 and TRBJ2-5; 8 positions match TRBD2. Trimming cost V 5 bases and J 5 bases; bases outside gene matches: 4. The germline V gene has CDR1 SEHNR and CDR2 FQNEAQ (reference sequence). CDR3 length: 13 residues.

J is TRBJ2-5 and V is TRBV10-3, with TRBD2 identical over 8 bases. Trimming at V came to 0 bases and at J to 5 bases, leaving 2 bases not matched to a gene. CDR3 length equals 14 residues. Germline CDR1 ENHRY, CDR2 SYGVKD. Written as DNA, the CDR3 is TGTGCCATCAGTGAGTCTAGACTAGCGGAGACCCAGTACTTC. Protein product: CAISESRLAETQYF.

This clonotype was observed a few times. The CDR3 DNA reads TGCAGTGCCTCGGAGGCTGAAGCTTTCTTT. Translating it yields CSASEAEAFF. V is TRBV20-1 and J is TRBJ1-1; no firm D call. The CDR3 totals 10 residues. Germline V gives CDR1 DFQATT, CDR2 SNEGSKA (reference sequence). V lost 6 bases and J lost 6, with 8 bases in between.

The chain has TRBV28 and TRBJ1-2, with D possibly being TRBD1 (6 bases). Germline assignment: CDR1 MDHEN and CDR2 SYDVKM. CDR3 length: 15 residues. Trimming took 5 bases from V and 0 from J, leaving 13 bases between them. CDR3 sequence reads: CASSPGDTPNYGYTF. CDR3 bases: TGTGCCAGCAGTCCGGGGGACACTCCTAACTATGGCTACACCTTC.